This T cell receptor (beta chain) appears in the sequencing data of a study of T cells in Graves' hyperthyroidism and ophthalmopathy. The V end was cut by 0 bases, the J end by 5 bases, with 23 bases between. The CDR3 is 19 residues long. Germline CDR1 and CDR2: DFQATT and SNEGSKA (reference sequence). On this clonotype: The antigen is unknown.

There were TCR beta CDR3 regions amplified from RNA transcripts. With the HTBI primer set, the TCR CDR3 went through a first round of RT-PCR. TCRdb re-called the multiplex PCR reads with MiXCR, one entry per CDR3 protein. The sample holds hundreds of thousands of distinct CDR3 sequences, roughly a sixth seen once. Study findings and constraints: Ophthalmopathy was distinguished from stable hyperthyroidism by 13 V-J signatures.

Uncontrolled infection, other autoimmune disease, pregnancy or lactation led to exclusion. The source of the PBMCs was 8.5 to 10 ml of fresh peripheral blood. Specimen: blood. The sequence was obtained from a woman aged 18-35 years with Graves' hyperthyroidism. This sequence joins TRBV20-1 and TRBJ1-6; D is possibly TRBD1 (6 bases). In DNA form, the CDR3 reads TGCAGTGCTAGAGATCTACGCGGTGTATTGGAGGGGGATAATTCACCCCTCCACTTT. This codes for CSARDLRGVLEGDNSPLHF.